This T cell receptor (beta chain) came from a study of Graves' ophthalmopathy and Graves' hyperthyroidism. Study-wide points: Detection in blood was also observed for most expanded thyroid clonotypes above 0.001 frequency.

Amplified material comprised TCR beta CDR3 regions derived from RNA transcripts. HTBI primers served in a first-round RT-PCR, which a second-round multiplex PCR followed. TCRdb redid the calling of the multiplex PCR reads with MiXCR, one entry per CDR3 protein. The table has approximately 640,000 distinct CDR3 sequences, more than 40% seen once. This clonotype was seen repeatedly, ten times or more. Its antigen is undetermined. Sequencing was done on a sample of peripheral blood. The TCR sequence derives from an adult man with Graves' ophthalmopathy.

In DNA, the CDR3 is TGCAGTGCTGGAACAGGGGAGTCCGTCTATGGCTACACCTTC. This codes for CSAGTGESVYGYTF. This chain uses TRBV20-1 with TRBJ1-2; the match to TRBD1 covers 7 bases. This CDR3 has 14 residues. The germline gives CDR1 DFQATT, CDR2 SNEGSKA (reference sequence). Losses at the gene ends were 5 bases for V and 4 bases for J; bases not matched to a gene: 10.